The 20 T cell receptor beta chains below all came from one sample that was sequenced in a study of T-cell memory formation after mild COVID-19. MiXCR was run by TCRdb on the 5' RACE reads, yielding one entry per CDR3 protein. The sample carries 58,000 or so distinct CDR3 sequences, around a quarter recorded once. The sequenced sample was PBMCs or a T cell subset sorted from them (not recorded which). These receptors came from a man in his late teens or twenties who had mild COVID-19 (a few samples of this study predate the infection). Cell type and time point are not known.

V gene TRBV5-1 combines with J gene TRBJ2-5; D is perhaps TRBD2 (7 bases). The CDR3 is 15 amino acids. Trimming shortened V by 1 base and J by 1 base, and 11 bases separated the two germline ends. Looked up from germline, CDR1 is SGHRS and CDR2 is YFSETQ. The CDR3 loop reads CASSLSGGVQETQYF. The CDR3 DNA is TGCGCCAGCAGCTTGTCGGGGGGCGTCCAAGAGACCCAGTACTTC. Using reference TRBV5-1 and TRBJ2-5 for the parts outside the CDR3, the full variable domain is KAGVTQTPRYLIKTRGQQVTLSCSPISGHRSVSWYQQTPGQGLQFLFEYFSETQRNKGNFPGRFSGRQFSNSRSEMNVSTLELGDSALYLCASSLSGGVQETQYFGPGTRLLVL.

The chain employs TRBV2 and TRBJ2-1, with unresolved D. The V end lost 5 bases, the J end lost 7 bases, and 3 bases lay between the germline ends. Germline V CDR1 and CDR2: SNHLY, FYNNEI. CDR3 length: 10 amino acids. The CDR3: CASSRNEQFF. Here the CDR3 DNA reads TGTGCCAGCAGTCGTAATGAGCAGTTCTTC. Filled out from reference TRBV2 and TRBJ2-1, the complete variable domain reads EPEVTQTPSHQVTQMGQEVILRCVPISNHLYFYWYRQILGQKVEFLVSFYNNEISEKSEIFDDQFSVERPDGSNFTLKIRSTKLEDSAMYFCASSRNEQFFGPGTRLTVL.

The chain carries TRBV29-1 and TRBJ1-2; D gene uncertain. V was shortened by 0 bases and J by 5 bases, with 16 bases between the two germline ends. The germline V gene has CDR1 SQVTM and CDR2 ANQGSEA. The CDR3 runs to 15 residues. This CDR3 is CSVEDGGRQKYGYTF. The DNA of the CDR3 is TGCAGCGTTGAAGATGGCGGACGGCAAAAGTATGGCTACACCTTC.

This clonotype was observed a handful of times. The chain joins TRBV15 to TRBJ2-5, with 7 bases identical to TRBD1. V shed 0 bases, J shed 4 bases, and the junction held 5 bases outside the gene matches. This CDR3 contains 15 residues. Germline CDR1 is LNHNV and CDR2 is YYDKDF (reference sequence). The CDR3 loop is CATSRDRAGGETQYF. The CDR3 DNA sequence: TGTGCCACCAGCAGAGATCGGGCAGGGGGAGAGACCCAGTACTTC.

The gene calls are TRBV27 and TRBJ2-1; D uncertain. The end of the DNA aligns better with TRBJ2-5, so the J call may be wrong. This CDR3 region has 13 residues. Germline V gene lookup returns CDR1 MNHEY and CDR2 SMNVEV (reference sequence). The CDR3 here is CASRRQRQETQYF. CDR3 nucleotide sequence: TGTGCCAGCCGCAGGCAGCGACAAGAGACCCAGTACTTC.

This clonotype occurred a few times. The CDR3 DNA follows: TGTGCCAGCAGCTTAGCCGTCAGGGCTGTGGATACGCAGTATTTT. Its protein is CASSLAVRAVDTQYF. The chain links TRBV11-2 to TRBJ2-3; D is perhaps TRBD1 (5 bases). The CDR3 is 15 residues long. V lost 1 base and J lost 6, with 14 bases in between. The V gene's germline CDR1 is SGHAT and CDR2 FQNNGV.

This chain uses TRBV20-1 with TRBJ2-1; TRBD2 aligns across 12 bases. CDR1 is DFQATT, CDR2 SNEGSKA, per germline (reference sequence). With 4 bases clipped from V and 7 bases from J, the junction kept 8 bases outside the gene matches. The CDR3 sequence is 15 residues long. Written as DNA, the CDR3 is TGCAGTGCTAACCCGGCTAGCGGGGGGGATAATGAGCAGTTCTTC. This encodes CSANPASGGDNEQFF.

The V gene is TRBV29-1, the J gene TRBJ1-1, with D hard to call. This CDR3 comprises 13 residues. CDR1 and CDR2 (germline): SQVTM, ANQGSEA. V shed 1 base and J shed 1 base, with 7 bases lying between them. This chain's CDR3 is CSVEVRSNTEAFF. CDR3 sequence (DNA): TGCAGCGTTGAAGTTAGATCGAACACTGAAGCTTTCTTT. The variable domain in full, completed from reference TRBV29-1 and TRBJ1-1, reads SAVISQKPSRDICQRGTSLTIQCQVDSQVTMMFWYRQQPGQSLTLIATANQGSEATYESGFVIDKFPISRPNLTFSTLTVSNMSPEDSSIYLCSVEVRSNTEAFFGQGTRLTVV.

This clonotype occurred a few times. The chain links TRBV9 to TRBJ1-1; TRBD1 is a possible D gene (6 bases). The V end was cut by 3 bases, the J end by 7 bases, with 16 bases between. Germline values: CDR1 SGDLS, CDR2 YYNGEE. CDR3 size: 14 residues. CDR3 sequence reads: CASSAELGADEAFF. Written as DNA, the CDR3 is TGTGCCAGCAGCGCTGAACTGGGGGCGGATGAAGCTTTCTTT.

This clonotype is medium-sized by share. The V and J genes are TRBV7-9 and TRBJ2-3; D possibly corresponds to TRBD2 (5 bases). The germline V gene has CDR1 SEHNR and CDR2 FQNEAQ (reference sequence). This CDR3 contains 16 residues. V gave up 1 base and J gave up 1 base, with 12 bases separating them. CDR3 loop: CASSLVMEAGTDTQYF. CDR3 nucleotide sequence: TGTGCCAGCAGCTTAGTTATGGAGGCTGGCACAGATACGCAGTATTTT. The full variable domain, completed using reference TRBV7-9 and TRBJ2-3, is DTGVSQNPRHKITKRGQNVTFRCDPISEHNRLYWYRQTLGQGPEFLTYFQNEAQLEKSRLLSDRFSAERPKGSFSTLEIQRTEQGDSAMYLCASSLVMEAGTDTQYFGPGTRLTVL.

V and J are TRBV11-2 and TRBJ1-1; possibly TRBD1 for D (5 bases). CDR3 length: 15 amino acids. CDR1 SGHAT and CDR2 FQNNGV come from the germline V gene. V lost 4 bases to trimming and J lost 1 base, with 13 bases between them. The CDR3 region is CASSSGGRTNTEAFF. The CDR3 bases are TGTGCCAGCAGCTCGGGGGGACGGACGAACACTGAAGCTTTCTTT.

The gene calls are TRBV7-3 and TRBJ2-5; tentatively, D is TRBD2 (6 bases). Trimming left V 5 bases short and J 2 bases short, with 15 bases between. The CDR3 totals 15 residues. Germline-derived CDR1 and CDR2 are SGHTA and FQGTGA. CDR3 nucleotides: TGTGCCAGCAGCCTGCGGGGACTTGAGCAAGAGACCCAGTACTTC. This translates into CASSLRGLEQETQYF.

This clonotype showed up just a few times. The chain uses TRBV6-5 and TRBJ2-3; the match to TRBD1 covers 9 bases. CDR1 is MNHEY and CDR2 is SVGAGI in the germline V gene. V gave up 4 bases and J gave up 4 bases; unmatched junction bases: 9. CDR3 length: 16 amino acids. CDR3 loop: CASSLTGGRPPDTQYF. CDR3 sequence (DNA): TGTGCCAGCAGTTTGACAGGGGGGAGACCACCAGATACGCAGTATTTT.

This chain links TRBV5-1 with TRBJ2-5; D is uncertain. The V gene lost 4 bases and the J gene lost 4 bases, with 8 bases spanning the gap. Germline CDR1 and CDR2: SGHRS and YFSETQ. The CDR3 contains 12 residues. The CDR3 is CASSIPPETQYF. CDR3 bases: TGCGCCAGCAGCATCCCCCCAGAGACCCAGTACTTC.

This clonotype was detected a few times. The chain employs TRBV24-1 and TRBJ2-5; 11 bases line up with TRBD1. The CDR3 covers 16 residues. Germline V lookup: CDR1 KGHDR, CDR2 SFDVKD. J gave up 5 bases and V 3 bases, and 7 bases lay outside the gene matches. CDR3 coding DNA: TGTGCCACCAGTGATCCAGGGACAGGGGGTCTGGAGACCCAGTACTTC. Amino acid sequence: CATSDPGTGGLETQYF.

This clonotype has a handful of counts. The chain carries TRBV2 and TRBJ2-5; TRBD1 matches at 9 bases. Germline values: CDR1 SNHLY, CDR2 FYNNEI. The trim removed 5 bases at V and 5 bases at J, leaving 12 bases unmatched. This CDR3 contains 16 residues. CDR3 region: CASSTTTRDREETQYF. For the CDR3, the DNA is TGTGCCAGCAGTACTACCACCCGGGACAGGGAGGAGACCCAGTACTTC.

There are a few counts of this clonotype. CDR3 amino acids: CASTLRQGAYNEQFF. Here the CDR3 DNA reads TGTGCCAGCACCCTAAGACAGGGGGCCTACAATGAGCAGTTCTTC. V and J are TRBV5-5 and TRBJ2-1; 9 nucleotides align to TRBD1. CDR1 is SGHKS, CDR2 YYEKEE, per germline (reference sequence). The ends lost 6 bases at V and 2 bases at J; junction bases unmatched: 6. The CDR3 runs 15 residues.

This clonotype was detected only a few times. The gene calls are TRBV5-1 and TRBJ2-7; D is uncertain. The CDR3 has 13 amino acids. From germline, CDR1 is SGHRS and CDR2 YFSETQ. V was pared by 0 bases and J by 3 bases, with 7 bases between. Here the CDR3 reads CASSLDLFYEQYF. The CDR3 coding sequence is TGCGCCAGCAGCTTGGATCTATTCTACGAGCAGTACTTC.

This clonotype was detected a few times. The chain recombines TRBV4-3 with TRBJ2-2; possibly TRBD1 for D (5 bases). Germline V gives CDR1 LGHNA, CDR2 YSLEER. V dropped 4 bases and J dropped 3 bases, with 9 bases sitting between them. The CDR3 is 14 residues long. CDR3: CASSLSGYTGELFF. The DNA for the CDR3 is TGCGCCAGCAGCCTCTCAGGGTACACCGGGGAGCTGTTTTTT.

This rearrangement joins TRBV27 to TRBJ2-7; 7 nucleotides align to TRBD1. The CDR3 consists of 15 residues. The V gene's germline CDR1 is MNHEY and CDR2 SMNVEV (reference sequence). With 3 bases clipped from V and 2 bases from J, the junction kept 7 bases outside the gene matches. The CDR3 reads CASSFTGVRTYEQYF. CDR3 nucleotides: TGTGCCAGCAGTTTCACAGGGGTTCGGACCTACGAGCAGTACTTC.